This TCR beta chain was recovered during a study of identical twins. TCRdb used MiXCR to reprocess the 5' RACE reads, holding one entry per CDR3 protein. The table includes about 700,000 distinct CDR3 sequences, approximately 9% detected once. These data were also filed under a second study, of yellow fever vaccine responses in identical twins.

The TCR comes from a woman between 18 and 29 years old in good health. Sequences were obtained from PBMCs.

CDR3 region: CATSRAEAGTDTQYF. CDR3 DNA: TGTGCCACCAGCAGAGCCGAGGCGGGCACAGATACGCAGTATTTT. The chain carries TRBV15 and TRBJ2-3; D is unclear. The germline V gene encodes CDR1 LNHNV and CDR2 YYDKDF (reference sequence). The CDR3 is 15 residues long. The V end was cut by 1 base, the J end by 1 base, with 9 bases between.